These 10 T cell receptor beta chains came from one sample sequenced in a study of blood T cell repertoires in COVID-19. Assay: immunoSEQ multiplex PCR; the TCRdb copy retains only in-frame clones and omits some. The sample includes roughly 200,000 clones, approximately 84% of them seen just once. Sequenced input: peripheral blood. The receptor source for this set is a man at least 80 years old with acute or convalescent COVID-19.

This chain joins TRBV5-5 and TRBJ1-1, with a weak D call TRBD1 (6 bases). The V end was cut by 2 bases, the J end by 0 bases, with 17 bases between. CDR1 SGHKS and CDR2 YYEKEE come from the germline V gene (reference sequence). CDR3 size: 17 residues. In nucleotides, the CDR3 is TGTGCCAGCAGCTTTGAAGTCAGGGGATGGGTGAACACTGAAGCTTTCTTT. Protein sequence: CASSFEVRGWVNTEAFF.

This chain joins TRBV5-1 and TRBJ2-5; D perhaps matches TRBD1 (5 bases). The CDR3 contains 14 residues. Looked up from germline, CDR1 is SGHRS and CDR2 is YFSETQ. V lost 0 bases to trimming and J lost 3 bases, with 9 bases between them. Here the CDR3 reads CASSLEGQKETQYF. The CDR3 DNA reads TGCGCCAGCAGCTTGGAGGGGCAAAAAGAGACCCAGTACTTC.

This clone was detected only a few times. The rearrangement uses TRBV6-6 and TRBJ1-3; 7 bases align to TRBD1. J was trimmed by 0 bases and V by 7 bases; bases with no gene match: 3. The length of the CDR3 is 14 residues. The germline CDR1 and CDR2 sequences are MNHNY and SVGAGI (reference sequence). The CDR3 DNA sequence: TGTGCCAGCAACCCAGGGGGCTCTGGAAACACCATATATTTT. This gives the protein CASNPGGSGNTIYF.

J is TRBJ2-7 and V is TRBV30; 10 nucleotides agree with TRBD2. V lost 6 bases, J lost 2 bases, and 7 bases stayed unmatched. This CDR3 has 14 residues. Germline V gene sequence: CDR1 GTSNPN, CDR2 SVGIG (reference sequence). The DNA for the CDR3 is TGTGCCTGTTGGACTAGCGGCTTACCCTACGAGCAGTACTTC. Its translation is CACWTSGLPYEQYF.

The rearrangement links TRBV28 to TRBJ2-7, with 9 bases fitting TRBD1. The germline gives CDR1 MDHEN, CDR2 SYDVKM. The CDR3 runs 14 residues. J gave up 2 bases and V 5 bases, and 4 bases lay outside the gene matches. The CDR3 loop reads CASSSRDRAYEQYF. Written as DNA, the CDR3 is TGTGCCAGCAGTAGCCGGGACAGGGCCTACGAGCAGTACTTC.

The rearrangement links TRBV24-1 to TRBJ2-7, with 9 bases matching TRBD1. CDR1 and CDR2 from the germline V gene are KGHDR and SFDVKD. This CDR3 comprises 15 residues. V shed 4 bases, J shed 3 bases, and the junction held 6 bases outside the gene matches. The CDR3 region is CATSETGGGLYEQYF. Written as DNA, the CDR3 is TGTGCCACCAGTGAAACAGGGGGCGGCCTCTACGAGCAGTACTTC.

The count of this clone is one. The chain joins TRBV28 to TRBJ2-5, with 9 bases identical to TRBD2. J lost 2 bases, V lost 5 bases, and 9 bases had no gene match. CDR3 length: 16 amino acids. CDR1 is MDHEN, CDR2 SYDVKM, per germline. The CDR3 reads CASSTRTSVIQETQYF. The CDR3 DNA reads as TGTGCCAGCAGTACGCGGACTAGCGTCATACAAGAGACCCAGTACTTC.

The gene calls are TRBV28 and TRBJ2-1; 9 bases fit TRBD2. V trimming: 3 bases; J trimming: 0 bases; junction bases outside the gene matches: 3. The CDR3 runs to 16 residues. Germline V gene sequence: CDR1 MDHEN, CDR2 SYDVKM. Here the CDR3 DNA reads TGTGCCAGCAGTTTCGGCGGGAGGGTCTCCTACAATGAGCAGTTCTTC. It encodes CASSFGGRVSYNEQFF. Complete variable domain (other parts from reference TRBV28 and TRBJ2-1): DVKVTQSSRYLVKRTGEKVFLECVQDMDHENMFWYRQDPGLGLRLIYFSYDVKMKEKGDIPEGYSVSREKKERFSLILESASTNQTSMYLCASSFGGRVSYNEQFFGPGTRLTVL.

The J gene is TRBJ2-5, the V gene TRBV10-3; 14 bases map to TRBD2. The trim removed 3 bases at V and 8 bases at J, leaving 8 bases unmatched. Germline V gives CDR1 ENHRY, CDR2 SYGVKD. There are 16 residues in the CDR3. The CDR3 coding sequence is TGTGCCATCAGTGAAGGGACTAGCGGGAGTGGACAAACCCAGTACTTC. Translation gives CAISEGTSGSGQTQYF.

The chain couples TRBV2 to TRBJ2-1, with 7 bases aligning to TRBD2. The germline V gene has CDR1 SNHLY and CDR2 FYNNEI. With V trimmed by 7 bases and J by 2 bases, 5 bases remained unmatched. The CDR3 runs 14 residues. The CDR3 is CASKAGTTYNEQFF. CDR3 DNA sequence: TGTGCCAGCAAAGCCGGGACTACCTACAATGAGCAGTTCTTC.